The rows below give T cell receptor beta chains drawn from one sample of a study of OX40 agonist ivuxolimab in advanced cancers. Using immunoSEQ multiplex PCR, the repertoire was profiled, and TCRdb retains in-frame clones only, with some absent. The table records 70,000 to 80,000 clones, 65% to 85% of them present only once. Sequenced material: CD4+ or CD8+ T cells sorted from blood, taken in a trial of the OX40 agonist ivuxolimab. The receptors were sampled from an adult with an advanced solid tumor such as melanoma, head and neck, liver or kidney cancer. The CDR3 runs from the conserved cysteine through the conserved F or W. Expanded clones get a size class; other rows say once, few or many, or leave the size out.

v_gene | len | abundance | CDR3aa
TRBV29-1 | 13 | . | CSIIRDSSGEQYF
TRBV10-3 | 16 | . | CAISDPGQGSSYEQYF
TRBV6-5 | 14 | . | CASRGGRVRTEAFF
TRBV10-3 | 14 | . | CAITPSTGANVLTF
TRBV18 | 17 | . | CASSPGLAGSSYNEQFF
TRBV19 | 15 | . | CASSRGTSPNYGYTF
TRBV14 | 15 | . | CASSQRRVDSGELFF
TRBV11-2 | 18 | . | CASSSGLAGAFSYNEQFF
TRBV9 | 13 | . | CASSAWGTDEQFF
TRBV9 | 13 | few | CASSVDSSYEQYF
TRBV5-1 | 14 | . | CASSLEQINYGYTF
TRBV29-1 | 14 | . | CSVNPDTPNYGYTF
TRBV6-1 | 13 | . | CASSEGSHEKLFF
TRBV6-1 | 15 | . | CASTGLRSAVTEAFF
TRBV14 | 15 | few | CASSLGQAISYEQYF
TRBV2 | 14 | . | CASSSGGTGSGYTF